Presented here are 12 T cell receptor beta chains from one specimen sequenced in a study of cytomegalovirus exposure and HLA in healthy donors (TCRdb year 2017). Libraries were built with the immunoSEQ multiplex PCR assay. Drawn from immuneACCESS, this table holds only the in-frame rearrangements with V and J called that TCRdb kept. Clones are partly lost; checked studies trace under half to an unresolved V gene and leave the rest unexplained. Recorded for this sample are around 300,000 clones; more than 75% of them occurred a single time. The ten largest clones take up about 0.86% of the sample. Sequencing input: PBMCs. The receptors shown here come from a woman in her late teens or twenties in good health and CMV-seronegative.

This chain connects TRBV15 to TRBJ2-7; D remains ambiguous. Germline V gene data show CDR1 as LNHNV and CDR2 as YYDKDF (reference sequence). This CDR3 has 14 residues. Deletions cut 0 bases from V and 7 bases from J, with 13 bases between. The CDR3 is CATSREFERREQYF. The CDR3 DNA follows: TGTGCCACCAGCAGAGAATTTGAGCGTCGGGAGCAGTACTTC.

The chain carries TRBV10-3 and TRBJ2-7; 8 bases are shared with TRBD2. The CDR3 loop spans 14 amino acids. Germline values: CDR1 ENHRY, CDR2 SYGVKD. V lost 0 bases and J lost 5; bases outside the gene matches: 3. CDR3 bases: TGTGCCATCAGTGAGTCGATTAGCGGGAACGAGCAGTACTTC. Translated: CAISESISGNEQYF.

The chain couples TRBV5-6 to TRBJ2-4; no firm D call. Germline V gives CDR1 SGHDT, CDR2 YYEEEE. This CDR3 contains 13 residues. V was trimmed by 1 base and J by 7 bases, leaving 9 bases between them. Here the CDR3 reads CASSLRSFNIQYF. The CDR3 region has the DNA TGTGCCAGCAGCTTGCGTTCCTTCAACATTCAGTACTTC.

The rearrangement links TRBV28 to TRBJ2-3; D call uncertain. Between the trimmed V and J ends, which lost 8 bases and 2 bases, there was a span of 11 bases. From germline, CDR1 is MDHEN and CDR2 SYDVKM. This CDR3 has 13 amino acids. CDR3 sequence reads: CASGSPSTDTQYF. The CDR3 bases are TGTGCCAGCGGTAGCCCCTCCACAGATACGCAGTATTTT.

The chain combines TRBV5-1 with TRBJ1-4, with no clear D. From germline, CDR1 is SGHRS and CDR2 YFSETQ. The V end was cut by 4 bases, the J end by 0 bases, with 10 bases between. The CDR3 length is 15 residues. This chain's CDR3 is CASSLVGTTNEKLFF. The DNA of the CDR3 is TGCGCCAGCAGCCTGGTCGGGACAACTAATGAAAAACTGTTTTTT.

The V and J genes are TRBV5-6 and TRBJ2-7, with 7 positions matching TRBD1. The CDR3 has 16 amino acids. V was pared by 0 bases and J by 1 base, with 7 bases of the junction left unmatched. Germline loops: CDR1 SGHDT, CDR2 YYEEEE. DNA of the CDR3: TGTGCCAGCAGCTTGGCAGGGGGAGAATCATCCTACGAGCAGTACTTC. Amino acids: CASSLAGGESSYEQYF.

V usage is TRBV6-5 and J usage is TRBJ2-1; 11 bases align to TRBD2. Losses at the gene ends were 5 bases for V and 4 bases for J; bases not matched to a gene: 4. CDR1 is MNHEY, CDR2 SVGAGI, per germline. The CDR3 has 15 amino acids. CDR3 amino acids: CASSGLAGGYNEQFF. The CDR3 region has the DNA TGTGCCAGCAGTGGCCTAGCGGGAGGATACAATGAGCAGTTCTTC.

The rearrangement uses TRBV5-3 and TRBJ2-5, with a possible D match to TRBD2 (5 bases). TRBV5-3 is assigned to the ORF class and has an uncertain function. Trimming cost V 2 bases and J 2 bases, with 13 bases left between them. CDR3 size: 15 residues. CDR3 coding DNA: TGTGCCAGAAGCTTAACAAGCGGAGGACAAGAGACCCAGTACTTC. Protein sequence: CARSLTSGGQETQYF.

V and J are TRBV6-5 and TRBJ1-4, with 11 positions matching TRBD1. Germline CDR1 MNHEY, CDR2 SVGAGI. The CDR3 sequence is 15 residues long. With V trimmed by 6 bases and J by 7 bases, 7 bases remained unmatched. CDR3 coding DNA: TGTGCCAGCAGGGCCTGGGACAGGGGGGGTGAAAAACTGTTTTTT. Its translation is CASRAWDRGGEKLFF.

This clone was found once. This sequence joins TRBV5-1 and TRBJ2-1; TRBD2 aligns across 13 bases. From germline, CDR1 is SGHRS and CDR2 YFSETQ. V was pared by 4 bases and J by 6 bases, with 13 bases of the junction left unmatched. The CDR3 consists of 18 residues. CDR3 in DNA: TGCGCCAGCAGCCGGCGACGGACTAGCGGGAGCTTAGTCAATGAGCAGTTCTTC. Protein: CASSRRRTSGSLVNEQFF.

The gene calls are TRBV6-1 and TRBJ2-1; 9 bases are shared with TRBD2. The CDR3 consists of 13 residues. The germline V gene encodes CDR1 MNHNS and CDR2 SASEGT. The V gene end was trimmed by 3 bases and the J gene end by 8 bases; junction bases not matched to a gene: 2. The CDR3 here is CASSDVAGDEQFF. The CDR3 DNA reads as TGTGCCAGCAGTGATGTAGCGGGGGATGAGCAGTTCTTC.

As DNA, the CDR3 is TGTGCCAGCAGCCAAATCCAACGGGAGACCCAGTACTTC. Amino acids: CASSQIQRETQYF. The genes are TRBV7-8 and TRBJ2-5; the D is unclear. The CDR3 loop spans 13 amino acids. V was shortened by 5 bases and J by 5 bases, with 12 bases between the two germline ends. Germline V lookup: CDR1 SGHVS, CDR2 FQNEAQ.